What follows describes a single TCR beta chain. The data are from a study of blood T cell repertoires in COVID-19. About the study: In each case, the material was cDNA or gDNA derived from T cells, B-cell-depleted T cells, or PBMCs.

Per the original data handling: From reference gene primer amplification, estimates of nucleated cell counts were derived. The method was immunoSEQ multiplex PCR; TCRdb's version includes in-frame clones alone and lacks a portion of them. D and trimming come from the DNA, and the V and J calls and clone size come from that table. The table includes around 83,000 clones, 70% to 90% detected once. The specimen was peripheral blood. This receptor was identified in a woman aged 70-85 years with acute or convalescent COVID-19.

The DNA of the CDR3 is TGTGCCAGCAGCGTACTAGGAGGGAGCTCCTACAATGAGCAGTTCTTC. Its translation: CASSVLGGSSYNEQFF. The J gene is TRBJ2-1, the V gene TRBV9; perhaps TRBD2 as D (6 bases). This CDR3 is 16 amino acids long. The germline gives CDR1 SGDLS, CDR2 YYNGEE. Trimming removed 1 base at V and 0 bases at J, with 11 bases between.